Listed below are T cell receptor beta chains from one sample, sequenced in a study of shared clonotypes between healthy human individuals. Libraries were prepared by immunoSEQ multiplex PCR; TCRdb keeps only in-frame clonotypes and omits some of them. The sample has over a million clones, around 75% seen once. The sequenced material came from memory CD4+ T cells sorted from blood. These receptor sequences come from a young man in good health. CDR3s include the opening cysteine and the closing phenylalanine or tryptophan. D genes are given only for firm matches. Size is stated for part of the rows, as once, few or many counts, or as a class when the clone is expanded.

J gene,D gene,V gene,clone size,CDR3 DNA,CDR3 protein
TRBJ2-7,.,TRBV7-8,.,TGTGCCAGCAGCTTACTTACGGGACAATTGACCTACGAGCAGTACTTC,CASSLLTGQLTYEQYF
TRBJ2-3,.,TRBV7-9,.,TGTGCCAGCAGCTTAATCGCGGGAAGCACAGATACGCAGTATTTT,CASSLIAGSTDTQYF
TRBJ2-5,.,TRBV9,.,TGTGCCAGCAGCCCCCAGGCGGGGCCCCAAGAGACCCAGTACTTC,CASSPQAGPQETQYF
TRBJ2-2,.,TRBV9,.,TGTGCCAGCAGCGTAGGGGATCCGAACACCGGGGAGCTGTTTTTT,CASSVGDPNTGELFF
TRBJ1-2,.,TRBV6-6,.,TGTGCCAGCAGTTATCGGACAGAACCTAACTATGGCTACACCTTC,CASSYRTEPNYGYTF
TRBJ2-7,.,TRBV18,.,TGTGCCAGCTCACCGGTTCCCCCGCCGGGCGAGCAGTACTTC,CASSPVPPPGEQYF
TRBJ2-7,.,TRBV2,.,TGTGCCAGCAGTAGGGAGTACTCCTACGAGCAGTACTTC,CASSREYSYEQYF
TRBJ2-7,.,TRBV27,few,TGTGCCAGCAGTACCACTCTGGGTTCCTACGAGCAGTACTTC,CASSTTLGSYEQYF
TRBJ2-5,TRBD2,TRBV5-1,.,TGCGCCAGCAGCTTGGGGAGCAGCGGGGGCGCCGTCCCCCAGTACTTC,CASSLGSSGGAVPQYF
TRBJ1-5,.,TRBV4-1,once,TGCGCCAGCAGCCAAGATCCCGGGGCGCGTGGCAATCAGCCCCAGCATTTT,CASSQDPGARGNQPQHF
TRBJ1-6,.,TRBV19,.,TGTGCCAGTACCAGGGGAAGGTCCTATAATTCACCCCTCCACTTT,CASTRGRSYNSPLHF
TRBJ2-1,.,TRBV29-1,.,TGCAGCTTCAGGGGCCGGGGTTCGTACAATGAGCAGTTCTTC,CSFRGRGSYNEQFF
TRBJ2-3,TRBD2,TRBV5-4,.,TGTGCCAGCAGCCGGCGACTAGCGGGAGACACAGATACGCAGTATTTT,CASSRRLAGDTDTQYF
TRBJ2-7,.,TRBV18,.,TGTGCCAGCTCACCGCAGGTTTCCTACGAGCAGTACTTC,CASSPQVSYEQYF
TRBJ1-3,.,TRBV6-5,.,TGTGCCAGCAGGGGGCGGGACTCTGGAAACACCATATATTTT,CASRGRDSGNTIYF
TRBJ1-2,.,TRBV10-2,.,TGCGCCAGCAGTGATGTCCGCGCATATGGCTACACCTTC,CASSDVRAYGYTF
TRBJ1-5,.,TRBV30,.,TGTGCCTGGAGTGTAACCCAGGGGACGGGTCAGCCCCAGCATTTT,CAWSVTQGTGQPQHF
TRBJ1-4,TRBD1,TRBV6-5,few,TGTGCCAGCAGAATACAGGGGGCGCATGAAAAACTGTTTTTT,CASRIQGAHEKLFF
TRBJ1-2,TRBD1,TRBV10-3,.,TGTGCCATCAGTGAGCCAGACAGGGCCTATGGTTACACCTTC,CAISEPDRAYGYTF
TRBJ2-5,TRBD1,TRBV27,many,TGTGCCAGCAGTTCAGGACAGGGGGCGCGGGAGACCCAGTACTTC,CASSSGQGARETQYF
TRBJ2-7,TRBD1,TRBV5-1,.,TGCGCCAGCAGCAGGGACAGGGGAGTGGGGCAGTACTTC,CASSRDRGVGQYF
TRBJ2-7,TRBD1,TRBV6-6,.,TGTGCCAGCAGAAACGACAGGGTACTCTCCTACGAGCAGTACTTC,CASRNDRVLSYEQYF
TRBJ1-1,.,TRBV9,.,TGTGCCAGCACCAGAGGGGGGGTTGGGACTGAAGCTTTCTTT,CASTRGGVGTEAFF
TRBJ1-1,.,TRBV2,.,TGTGCCAGTCGTAGGGACTCTCAGACTGAAGCTTTCTTT,CASRRDSQTEAFF
TRBJ1-1,.,TRBV10-3,.,TGTGCCATCAGTGAGTCGACAGAGGGGAACACTGAAGCTTTCTTT,CAISESTEGNTEAFF